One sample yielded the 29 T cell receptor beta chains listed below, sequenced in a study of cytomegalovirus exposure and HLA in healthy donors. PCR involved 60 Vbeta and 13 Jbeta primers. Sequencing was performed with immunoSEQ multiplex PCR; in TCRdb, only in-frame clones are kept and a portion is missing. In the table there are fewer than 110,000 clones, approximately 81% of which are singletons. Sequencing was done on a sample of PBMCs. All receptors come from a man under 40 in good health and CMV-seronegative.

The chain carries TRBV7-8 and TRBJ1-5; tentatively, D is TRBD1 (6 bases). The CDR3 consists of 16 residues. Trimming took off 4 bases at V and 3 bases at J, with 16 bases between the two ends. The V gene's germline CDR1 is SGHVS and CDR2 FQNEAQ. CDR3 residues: CASSSSGRGNNQPQHF. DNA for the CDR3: TGTGCCAGCAGCTCGTCCGGGAGGGGGAACAATCAGCCCCAGCATTTT.

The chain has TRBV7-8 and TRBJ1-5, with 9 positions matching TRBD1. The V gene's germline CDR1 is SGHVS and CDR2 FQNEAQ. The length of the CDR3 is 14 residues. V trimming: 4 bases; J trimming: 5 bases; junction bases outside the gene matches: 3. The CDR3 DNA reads TGTGCCAGCAGCTCGACAGGGGGACATCAGCCCCAGCATTTT. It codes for CASSSTGGHQPQHF.

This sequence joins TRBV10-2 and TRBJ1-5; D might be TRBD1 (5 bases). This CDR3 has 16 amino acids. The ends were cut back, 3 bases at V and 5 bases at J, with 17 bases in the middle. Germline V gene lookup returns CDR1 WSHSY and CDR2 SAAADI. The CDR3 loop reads CASSDSGRGGDQPQHF. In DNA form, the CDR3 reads TGCGCCAGCAGTGATTCGGGAAGGGGAGGTGATCAGCCCCAGCATTTT.

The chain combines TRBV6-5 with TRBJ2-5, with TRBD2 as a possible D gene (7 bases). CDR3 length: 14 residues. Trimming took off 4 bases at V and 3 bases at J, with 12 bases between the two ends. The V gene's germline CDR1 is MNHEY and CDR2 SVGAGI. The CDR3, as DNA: TGTGCCAGCAGTTTGCGGGGGCGGAAAGAGACCCAGTACTTC. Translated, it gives CASSLRGRKETQYF.

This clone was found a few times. The CDR3 region is CASRGTIDNEQFF. CDR3 sequence (DNA): TGTGCCAGCAGGGGGACTATAGACAATGAGCAGTTCTTC. The V and J genes are TRBV6-5 and TRBJ2-1; 7 nucleotides line up with TRBD2. Looked up from germline, CDR1 is MNHEY and CDR2 is SVGAGI. The CDR3 runs 13 residues. The junction had 4 bases not matched to a gene; V was cut back by 6 bases and J by 5 bases.

The CDR3 loop reads CASSLDPDRAPYEQYF. The CDR3 region has the DNA TGCGCCAGCAGCTTGGACCCCGACAGGGCCCCCTACGAGCAGTACTTC. The chain recombines TRBV5-1 with TRBJ2-7; 7 bases are a match to TRBD1. Germline V CDR1 and CDR2: SGHRS, YFSETQ. V lost 0 bases and J lost 2; bases outside the gene matches: 8. The CDR3 is made up of 16 amino acids.

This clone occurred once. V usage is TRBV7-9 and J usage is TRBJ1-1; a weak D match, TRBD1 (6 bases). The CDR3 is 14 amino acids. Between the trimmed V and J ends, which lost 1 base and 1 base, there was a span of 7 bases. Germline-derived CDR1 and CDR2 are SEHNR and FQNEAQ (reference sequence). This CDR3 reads CASSLGQANTEAFF. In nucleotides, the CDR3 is TGTGCCAGCAGCTTAGGACAGGCGAACACTGAAGCTTTCTTT.

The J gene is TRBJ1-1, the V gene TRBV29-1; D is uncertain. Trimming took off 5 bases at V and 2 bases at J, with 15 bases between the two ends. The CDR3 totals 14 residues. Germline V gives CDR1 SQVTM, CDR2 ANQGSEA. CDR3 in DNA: TGCAGCGTTAGGGCGAGGGCAACAAACACTGAAGCTTTCTTT. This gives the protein CSVRARATNTEAFF.

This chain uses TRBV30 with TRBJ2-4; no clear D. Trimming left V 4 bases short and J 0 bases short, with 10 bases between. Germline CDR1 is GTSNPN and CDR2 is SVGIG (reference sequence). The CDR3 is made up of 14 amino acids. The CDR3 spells CAWNRNLAKNIQYF. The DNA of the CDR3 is TGTGCCTGGAATAGAAACCTAGCCAAAAACATTCAGTACTTC.

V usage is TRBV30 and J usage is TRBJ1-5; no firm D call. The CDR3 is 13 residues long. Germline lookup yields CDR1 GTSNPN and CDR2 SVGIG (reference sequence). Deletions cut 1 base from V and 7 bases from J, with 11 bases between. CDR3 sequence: CAWSGGESQPQHF. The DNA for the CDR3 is TGTGCCTGGAGTGGGGGAGAGAGCCAGCCCCAGCATTTT.

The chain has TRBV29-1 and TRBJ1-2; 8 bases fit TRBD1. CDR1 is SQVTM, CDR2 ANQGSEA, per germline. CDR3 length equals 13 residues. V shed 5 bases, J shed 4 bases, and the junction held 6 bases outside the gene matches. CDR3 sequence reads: CSVTGGTPYGYTF. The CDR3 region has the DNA TGCAGCGTTACAGGGGGAACTCCCTATGGCTACACCTTC.

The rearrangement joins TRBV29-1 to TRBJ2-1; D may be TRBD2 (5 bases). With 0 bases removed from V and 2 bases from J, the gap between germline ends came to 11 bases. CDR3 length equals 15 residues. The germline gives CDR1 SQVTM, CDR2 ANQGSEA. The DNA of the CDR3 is TGCAGCGTTGAAGATCCAGCGGCGACCTACAATGAGCAGTTCTTC. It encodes CSVEDPAATYNEQFF.

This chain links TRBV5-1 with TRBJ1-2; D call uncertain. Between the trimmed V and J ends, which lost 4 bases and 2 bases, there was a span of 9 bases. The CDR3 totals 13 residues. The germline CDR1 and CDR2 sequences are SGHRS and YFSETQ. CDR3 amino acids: CASSNRENYGYTF. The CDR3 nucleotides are TGCGCCAGCAGCAACAGAGAGAACTATGGCTACACCTTC. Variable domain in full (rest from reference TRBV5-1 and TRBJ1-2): KAGVTQTPRYLIKTRGQQVTLSCSPISGHRSVSWYQQTPGQGLQFLFEYFSETQRNKGNFPGRFSGRQFSNSRSEMNVSTLELGDSALYLCASSNRENYGYTFGSGTRLTVV.

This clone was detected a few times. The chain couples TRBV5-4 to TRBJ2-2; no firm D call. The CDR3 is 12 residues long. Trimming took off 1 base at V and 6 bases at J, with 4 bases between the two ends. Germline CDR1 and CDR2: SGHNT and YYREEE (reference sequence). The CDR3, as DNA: TGTGCCAGCAGCTTGTGGCCCGGGGAGCTGTTTTTT. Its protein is CASSLWPGELFF.

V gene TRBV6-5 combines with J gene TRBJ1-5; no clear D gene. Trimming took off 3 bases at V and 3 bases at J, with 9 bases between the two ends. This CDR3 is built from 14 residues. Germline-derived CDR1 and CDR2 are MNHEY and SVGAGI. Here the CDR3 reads CASSYGEYNQPQHF. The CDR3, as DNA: TGTGCCAGCAGTTATGGGGAGTACAATCAGCCCCAGCATTTT.

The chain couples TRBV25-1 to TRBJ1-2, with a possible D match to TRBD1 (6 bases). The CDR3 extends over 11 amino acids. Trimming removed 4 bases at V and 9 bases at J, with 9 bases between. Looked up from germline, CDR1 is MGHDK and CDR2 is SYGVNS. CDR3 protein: CASSGGGRYTF. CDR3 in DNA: TGTGCCAGCAGTGGGGGGGGGCGCTACACCTTC.

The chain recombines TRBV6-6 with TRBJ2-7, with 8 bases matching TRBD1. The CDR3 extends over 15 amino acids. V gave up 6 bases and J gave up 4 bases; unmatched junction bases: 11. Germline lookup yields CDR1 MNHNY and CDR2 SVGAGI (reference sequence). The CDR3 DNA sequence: TGTGCCAGCAGCCTGGACAGGGTAACCGCTTACGAGCAGTACTTC. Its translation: CASSLDRVTAYEQYF.

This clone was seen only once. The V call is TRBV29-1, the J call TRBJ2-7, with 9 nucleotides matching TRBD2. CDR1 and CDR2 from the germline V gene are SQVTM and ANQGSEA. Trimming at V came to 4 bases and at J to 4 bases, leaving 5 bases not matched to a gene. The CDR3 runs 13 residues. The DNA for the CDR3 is TGCAGCGTTGGGAGCGGGGGGCCTTACGAGCAGTACTTC. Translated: CSVGSGGPYEQYF.

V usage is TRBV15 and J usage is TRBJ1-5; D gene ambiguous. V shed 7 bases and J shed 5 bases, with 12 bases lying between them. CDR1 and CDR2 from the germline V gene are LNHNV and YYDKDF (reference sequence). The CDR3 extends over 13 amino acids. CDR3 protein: CATTRGGDQPQHF. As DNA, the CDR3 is TGTGCCACCACGCGGGGAGGCGATCAGCCCCAGCATTTT.

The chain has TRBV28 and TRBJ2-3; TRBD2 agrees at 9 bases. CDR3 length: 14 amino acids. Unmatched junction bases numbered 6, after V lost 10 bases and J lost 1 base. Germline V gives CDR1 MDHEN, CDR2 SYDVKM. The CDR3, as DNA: TGTGCCATAAGCGGGAGGAGGGGCACAGATACGCAGTATTTT. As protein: CAISGRRGTDTQYF.

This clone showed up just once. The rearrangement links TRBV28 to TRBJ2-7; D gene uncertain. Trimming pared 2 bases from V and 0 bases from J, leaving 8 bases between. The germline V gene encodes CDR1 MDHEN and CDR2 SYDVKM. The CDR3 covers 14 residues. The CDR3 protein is CASSLNRPSYEQYF. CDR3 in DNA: TGTGCCAGCAGTTTAAACAGACCCTCCTACGAGCAGTACTTC.

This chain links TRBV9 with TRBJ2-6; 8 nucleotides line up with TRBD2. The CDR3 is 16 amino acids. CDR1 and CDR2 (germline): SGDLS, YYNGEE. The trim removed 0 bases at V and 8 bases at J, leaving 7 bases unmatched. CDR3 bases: TGTGCCAGCAGCGTAGAGTCAGCGGGAGTGCCCAACGTCCTGACTTTC. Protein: CASSVESAGVPNVLTF. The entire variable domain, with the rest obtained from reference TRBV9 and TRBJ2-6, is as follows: DSGVTQTPKHLITATGQRVTLRCSPRSGDLSVYWYQQSLDQGLQFLIQYYNGEERAKGNILERFSAQQFPDLHSELNLSSLELGDSALYFCASSVESAGVPNVLTFGAGSRLTVL.

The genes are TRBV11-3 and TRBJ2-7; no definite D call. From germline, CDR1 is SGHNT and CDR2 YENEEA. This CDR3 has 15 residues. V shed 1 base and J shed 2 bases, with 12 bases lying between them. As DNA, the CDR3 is TGTGCCAGCAGCTTAGGGGCCAATCCCACCTACGAGCAGTACTTC. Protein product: CASSLGANPTYEQYF.

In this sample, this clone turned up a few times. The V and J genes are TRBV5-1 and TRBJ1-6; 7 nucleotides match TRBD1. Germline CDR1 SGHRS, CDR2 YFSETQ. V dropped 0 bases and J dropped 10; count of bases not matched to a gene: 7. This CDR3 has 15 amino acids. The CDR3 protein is CASSLGDSRESPLHF. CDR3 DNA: TGCGCCAGCAGCTTGGGGGACAGCCGAGAGTCACCCCTCCACTTT.

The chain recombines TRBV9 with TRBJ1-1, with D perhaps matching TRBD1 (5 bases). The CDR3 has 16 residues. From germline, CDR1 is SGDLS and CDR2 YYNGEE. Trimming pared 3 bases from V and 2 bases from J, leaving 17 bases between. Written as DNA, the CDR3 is TGTGCCAGCAGCGATCGGGGGGGGATGAGTAACACTGAAGCTTTCTTT. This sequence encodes CASSDRGGMSNTEAFF.

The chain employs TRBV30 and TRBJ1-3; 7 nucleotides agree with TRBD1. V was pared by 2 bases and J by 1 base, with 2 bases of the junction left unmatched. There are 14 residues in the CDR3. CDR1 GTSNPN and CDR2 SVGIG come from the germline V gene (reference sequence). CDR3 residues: CAWSKTGSGNTIYF. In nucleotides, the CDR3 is TGTGCCTGGAGTAAGACAGGGTCTGGAAACACCATATATTTT.

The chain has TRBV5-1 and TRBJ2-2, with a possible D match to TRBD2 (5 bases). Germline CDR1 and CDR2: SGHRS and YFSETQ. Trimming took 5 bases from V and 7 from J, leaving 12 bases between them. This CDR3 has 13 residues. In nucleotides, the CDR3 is TGCGCCAGCAGTTCCACGGGGATCGGGGAGCTGTTTTTT. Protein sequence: CASSSTGIGELFF.

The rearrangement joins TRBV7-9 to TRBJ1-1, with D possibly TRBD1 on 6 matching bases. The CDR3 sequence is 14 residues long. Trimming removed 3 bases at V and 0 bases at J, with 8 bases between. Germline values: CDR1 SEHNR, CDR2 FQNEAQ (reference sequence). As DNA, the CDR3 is TGTGCCAGCAGCTTGACAGGCTTGAACACTGAAGCTTTCTTT. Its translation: CASSLTGLNTEAFF. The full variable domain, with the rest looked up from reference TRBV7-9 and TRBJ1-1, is DTGVSQNPRHKITKRGQNVTFRCDPISEHNRLYWYRQTLGQGPEFLTYFQNEAQLEKSRLLSDRFSAERPKGSFSTLEIQRTEQGDSAMYLCASSLTGLNTEAFFGQGTRLTVV.

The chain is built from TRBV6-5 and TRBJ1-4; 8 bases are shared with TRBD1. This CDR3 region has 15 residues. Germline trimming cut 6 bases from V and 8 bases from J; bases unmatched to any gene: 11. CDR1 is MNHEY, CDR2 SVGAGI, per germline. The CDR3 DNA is TGTGCCAGCAGCCCAGACAGGGGTCATTTGGAAAAACTGTTTTTT. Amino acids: CASSPDRGHLEKLFF.